This T cell receptor (beta chain) comes out of a study of blood T cell repertoires in COVID-19. Looking at the study overall: The samples span acute and convalescent COVID-19 from the United States, Italy and Spain. PBMCs, B-cell-depleted T cells, or T cells provided the cDNA or gDNA that made up the material.

The authors' processing: Researchers report that nucleated cell counts were estimated from reference gene primer amplification. Profiling relied on immunoSEQ multiplex PCR, and the TCRdb table lists in-frame clones only, not all of them. For V, J and clone size, that table is used; D and trimming come from the DNA. This sample has 250,000 to 300,000 clones; approximately 90% occur once, and the top ten carry roughly 3.3%. This CDR3 has 16 amino acids. The V and J ends lost 4 bases and 6 bases, in that order; junction bases with no gene match: 10. Germline V gives CDR1 SGHTA, CDR2 FQGNSA. Sequencing used peripheral blood. The J gene is TRBJ1-2, the V gene TRBV7-2; 11 bases map to TRBD1. The source of this sequence is a woman aged 40-49 years with acute or convalescent COVID-19. The CDR3 sequence is CASSSSPGQGVDGYTF. The CDR3 DNA is TGTGCCAGCAGCTCCTCTCCGGGACAGGGGGTCGATGGCTACACCTTC.